A single sample is the source of the 26 T cell receptor beta chains below, sequenced in a study of CD8+ T cells in alopecia areata. As to treatment: oral pan-JAK inhibitor, 5-10 mg twice daily. RNA was extracted and reverse transcribed into cDNA as the sequencing template. Using immunoSEQ multiplex PCR, the repertoire was profiled, and TCRdb retains in-frame clones only, with some absent. The sample lists more than 150,000 clones, 45% to 60% occurring once. The sequences come from CD8+ T cells sorted from blood, collected between weeks 51 and 52, from a patient treated with tofacitinib. The receptors stem from a human donor with alopecia areata.

The chain carries TRBV5-6 and TRBJ1-2; D is undetermined. Trimming left V 4 bases short and J 1 base short, with 11 bases between. The V gene's germline CDR1 is SGHDT and CDR2 YYEEEE. This CDR3 has 14 residues. CDR3 region: CASSPQELNYGYTF. The CDR3 DNA follows: TGTGCCAGCAGCCCTCAGGAGCTTAACTATGGCTACACCTTC.

The CDR3 is CASSFGTGINEQFF. In DNA, the CDR3 is TGTGCCAGCAGCTTTGGGACAGGGATAAATGAGCAGTTCTTC. V usage is TRBV5-6 and J usage is TRBJ2-1; TRBD1 aligns across 9 bases. With 2 bases clipped from V and 7 bases from J, the junction kept 4 bases outside the gene matches. The germline CDR1 and CDR2 sequences are SGHDT and YYEEEE. The CDR3 sequence is 14 residues long.

The V gene is TRBV6-6, the J gene TRBJ1-1, with TRBD1 matching 8 bases. This CDR3 has 14 amino acids. J lost 6 bases, V lost 7 bases, and 10 bases had no gene match. Germline CDR1 reads MNHNY; CDR2 reads SVGAGI (reference sequence). The CDR3 region is CASTSGQGWPEAFF. The CDR3 nucleotides read TGTGCCAGCACCTCTGGACAGGGCTGGCCTGAAGCTTTCTTT.

The chain joins TRBV4-3 to TRBJ2-7; TRBD1 or TRBD2 may be the D gene (5 bases each). Germline values: CDR1 LGHNA, CDR2 YSLEER. The CDR3 sequence is 16 residues long. Trimming cost V 0 bases and J 5 bases, with 17 bases left between them. The CDR3 here is CASSQDTGRGANEQYF. The CDR3 DNA reads TGCGCCAGCAGCCAAGATACGGGGAGAGGGGCTAACGAGCAGTACTTC.

J is TRBJ1-1 and V is TRBV30, with D hard to call. V was trimmed by 2 bases and J by 2 bases, leaving 9 bases between them. The CDR3 runs 13 residues. In germline, CDR1 is GTSNPN, CDR2 SVGIG (reference sequence). CDR3 in amino acids: CAWSREVNTEAFF. DNA for the CDR3: TGTGCCTGGAGTAGGGAGGTAAACACTGAAGCTTTCTTT.

This chain links TRBV27 with TRBJ2-7; TRBD1 might be the D (6 bases). The germline CDR1 and CDR2 sequences are MNHEY and SMNVEV (reference sequence). V gave up 0 bases and J gave up 5 bases, with 11 bases separating them. CDR3 size: 14 residues. The CDR3 protein is CASSLSSGVDEQYF. In DNA form, the CDR3 reads TGTGCCAGCAGTTTATCATCAGGGGTCGACGAGCAGTACTTC.

This clone is a singleton in its sample. The chain is built from TRBV15 and TRBJ2-3; D is possibly TRBD1 or TRBD2 (5 bases each). V lost 1 base and J lost 5, with 10 bases in between. The CDR3 runs to 14 residues. Per germline, CDR1 LNHNV and CDR2 YYDKDF (reference sequence). The CDR3 loop is CATSRVGTLDTQYF. The CDR3 DNA reads as TGTGCCACCAGCAGAGTAGGGACCCTAGATACGCAGTATTTT.

This clone was seen more than once but under ten times. This rearrangement joins TRBV2 to TRBJ2-1; TRBD1 might be the D (5 bases). CDR3 size: 11 residues. V lost 10 bases to trimming and J lost 7 bases, with 11 bases between them. The germline CDR1 and CDR2 sequences are SNHLY and FYNNEI. DNA of the CDR3: TGTGCCACAACGAAGGGGAATGAGCAGTTCTTC. It yields the protein CATTKGNEQFF.

This clone was detected only a few times. V gene TRBV7-9 combines with J gene TRBJ1-2; D is unclear. This CDR3 spans 14 amino acids. CDR1 and CDR2 from the germline V gene are SEHNR and FQNEAQ (reference sequence). V shed 5 bases and J shed 3 bases, with 13 bases lying between them. The CDR3 loop is CASSPIGRDYGYTF. The CDR3 region has the DNA TGTGCCAGCAGCCCCATCGGACGGGACTATGGCTACACCTTC.

The chain recombines TRBV11-2 with TRBJ2-7, with D uncertain. Per germline, CDR1 SGHAT and CDR2 FQNNGV. The ends were cut back, 0 bases at V and 9 bases at J, with 15 bases in the middle. This CDR3 comprises 14 residues. CDR3 DNA sequence: TGTGCCAGCAGCTTAGAAGGCTTGGAAGTCGGGCAGTACTTC. The encoded protein is CASSLEGLEVGQYF.

The chain is built from TRBV10-3 and TRBJ1-1; 7 bases fit TRBD1. J gave up 4 bases and V 4 bases, and 3 bases lay outside the gene matches. Germline V gives CDR1 ENHRY, CDR2 SYGVKD. This CDR3 is built from 13 residues. This CDR3 is CAISGGGPTEAFF. The CDR3 DNA sequence: TGTGCCATCAGTGGAGGGGGCCCCACTGAAGCTTTCTTT.

The chain has TRBV7-8 and TRBJ1-5; D is unresolved. This CDR3 is built from 14 residues. Between the trimmed V and J ends, which lost 1 base and 4 bases, there was a span of 8 bases. Per the germline V gene, CDR1 is SGHVS and CDR2 is FQNEAQ. The CDR3 loop reads CASSLEVGNQPQHF. The CDR3 DNA reads as TGTGCCAGCAGCTTAGAAGTCGGTAATCAGCCCCAGCATTTT.

The genes are TRBV5-1 and TRBJ2-2; TRBD2 matches at 7 bases. Germline V gene data show CDR1 as SGHRS and CDR2 as YFSETQ. With V trimmed by 0 bases and J by 1 base, 6 bases remained unmatched. The CDR3 contains 17 residues. The CDR3: CASSLAGAGVNTGELFF. As DNA, the CDR3 is TGCGCCAGCAGCTTGGCCGGTGCGGGGGTGAACACCGGGGAGCTGTTTTTT.

This rearrangement joins TRBV27 to TRBJ2-7; the D gene could be TRBD1 or TRBD2 (5 bases each). The CDR3 is 15 residues long. Trimming left V 7 bases short and J 3 bases short, with 19 bases between. CDR1 and CDR2 from the germline V gene are MNHEY and SMNVEV (reference sequence). CDR3 protein: CASINTGAANYEQYF. The CDR3 nucleotides are TGTGCCAGCATCAACACCGGGGCGGCGAACTACGAGCAGTACTTC.

V and J are TRBV23-1 and TRBJ1-2; no reliable D call. TRBV23-1 is treated as an ORF (open reading frame) with a function not yet certain. This CDR3 has 17 amino acids. Trimming left V 2 bases short and J 1 base short, with 17 bases between. The CDR3 reads CASSQTRTAEVNYGYTF. CDR3 coding DNA: TGCGCCAGCAGTCAAACGCGCACGGCCGAGGTTAACTATGGCTACACCTTC.

The chain carries TRBV7-2 and TRBJ2-3; the D gene is possibly TRBD1 (6 bases). Germline-derived CDR1 and CDR2 are SGHTA and FQGNSA. The V end was cut by 4 bases, the J end by 2 bases, with 16 bases between. CDR3 length: 16 amino acids. The CDR3 DNA reads TGTGCCAGCAGCTCAACCGACAGGCCCTACACAGATACGCAGTATTTT. Translating it yields CASSSTDRPYTDTQYF.

This clone was seen more than once but under ten times. This chain connects TRBV5-6 to TRBJ1-5; D is unresolved. Germline V gives CDR1 SGHDT, CDR2 YYEEEE. V lost 4 bases, J lost 5 bases, and 13 bases lay in between. The CDR3 has 14 amino acids. CDR3 protein: CASSPSGSDQPQHF. CDR3 DNA: TGTGCCAGCAGCCCCTCGGGGTCGGATCAGCCCCAGCATTTT.

This clone has just a few counts. The chain combines TRBV6-1 with TRBJ1-5; 8 bases align to TRBD1. Germline V CDR1 and CDR2: MNHNS, SASEGT. CDR3 length: 17 amino acids. V dropped 3 bases and J dropped 0; count of bases not matched to a gene: 7. The CDR3 region is CASSEGTGAYSNQPQHF. CDR3 nucleotide sequence: TGTGCCAGCAGTGAGGGGACAGGAGCTTATAGCAATCAGCCCCAGCATTTT.

The rearrangement links TRBV29-1 to TRBJ1-6, with TRBD1 identical over 7 bases. With 3 bases clipped from V and 5 bases from J, the junction kept 4 bases outside the gene matches. This CDR3 is built from 14 residues. Germline V gives CDR1 SQVTM, CDR2 ANQGSEA. CDR3 DNA: TGCAGCGTTGATATCAGGGGGAATAATTCACCCCTCCACTTT. Its translation is CSVDIRGNNSPLHF.

The genes are TRBV9 and TRBJ1-2, with 9 nucleotides matching TRBD1. Germline V gene data show CDR1 as SGDLS and CDR2 as YYNGEE. The J segment lost 8 bases and the V segment lost 4 bases, leaving 15 bases of the junction unmatched. The length of the CDR3 is 16 residues. In nucleotides, the CDR3 is TGTGCCAGCAGCACGCCCGGGACAGGGAAGGGACGCGGCTACACCTTC. Amino acid sequence: CASSTPGTGKGRGYTF.

This clone has just a few counts. The V and J genes are TRBV29-1 and TRBJ2-2; 10 nucleotides match TRBD2. There are 14 residues in the CDR3. Germline lookup yields CDR1 SQVTM and CDR2 ANQGSEA. Trimming at V came to 4 bases and at J to 2 bases, leaving 1 base not matched to a gene. The CDR3 sequence is CSVGTSGNTGELFF. CDR3 nucleotides: TGCAGCGTTGGGACTAGCGGAAACACCGGGGAGCTGTTTTTT.

The J gene is TRBJ2-1, the V gene TRBV14; 8 nucleotides agree with TRBD1. The trim removed 5 bases at V and 7 bases at J, leaving 7 bases unmatched. CDR1 and CDR2 from the germline V gene are SGHDN and FVKESK. The CDR3 covers 14 residues. This CDR3 is CASSFDRGGNEQFF. DNA of the CDR3: TGTGCCAGCAGCTTCGACAGGGGTGGTAATGAGCAGTTCTTC.

The rearrangement links TRBV4-2 to TRBJ2-3; a weak D match, TRBD1 (5 bases). The CDR3 runs 12 residues. Looked up from germline, CDR1 is LGHNA and CDR2 is YNFKEQ. V gave up 4 bases and J gave up 6 bases, with 8 bases separating them. CDR3 nucleotide sequence: TGTGCCAGCAGCCCTTCAGGGGATACGCAGTATTTT. It codes for CASSPSGDTQYF.

V usage is TRBV15 and J usage is TRBJ1-5; 7 nucleotides match TRBD1. Germline V gene sequence: CDR1 LNHNV, CDR2 YYDKDF (reference sequence). CDR3 size: 19 residues. With V trimmed by 0 bases and J by 0 bases, 11 bases remained unmatched. CDR3 amino acids: CATSRDGDSDGYSNQPQHF. CDR3 nucleotide sequence: TGTGCCACCAGCAGAGATGGGGACAGTGATGGTTATAGCAATCAGCCCCAGCATTTT.

The chain couples TRBV5-1 to TRBJ2-7, with D uncertain. The CDR3 consists of 15 residues. Germline V lookup: CDR1 SGHRS, CDR2 YFSETQ. V lost 3 bases and J lost 2, with 15 bases in between. The CDR3 loop reads CASSSEPGQTYEQYF. The CDR3 nucleotides read TGCGCCAGCAGCTCCGAGCCCGGGCAAACCTACGAGCAGTACTTC.

This clone has a handful of counts. V gene TRBV2 combines with J gene TRBJ2-5; TRBD2 aligns across 9 bases. Per the germline V gene, CDR1 is SNHLY and CDR2 is FYNNEI. V trimming: 1 base; J trimming: 0 bases; junction bases outside the gene matches: 3. The CDR3 is 16 residues long. CDR3 bases: TGTGCCAGCAGTGAAGACCCTAGCGGGGACCAAGAGACCCAGTACTTC. Protein product: CASSEDPSGDQETQYF.